These 14 T cell receptor beta chains came from one sample sequenced in a study of blood T cell repertoires in COVID-19. The protocol was immunoSEQ multiplex PCR, while the TCRdb copy is restricted to in-frame clones and leaves out a portion. The sample includes some 38,000 clones, roughly nine tenths of them seen just once. Sequencing was done on a sample of peripheral blood. Receptors originate from a woman in her 30s in a cohort sampled during active COVID-19.

V is TRBV6-5 and J is TRBJ1-2, with 8 nucleotides matching TRBD1. Looked up from germline, CDR1 is MNHEY and CDR2 is SVGAGI. The CDR3 consists of 16 residues. The trim removed 4 bases at V and 7 bases at J, leaving 14 bases unmatched. The CDR3 here is CASSFETGGWFSGYTF. In DNA form, the CDR3 reads TGTGCCAGCAGTTTCGAAACAGGGGGATGGTTCTCTGGCTACACCTTC.

This chain uses TRBV9 with TRBJ2-5, with TRBD2 matching over 15 bases. The CDR3 extends over 17 amino acids. In germline, CDR1 is SGDLS, CDR2 YYNGEE. With V trimmed by 0 bases and J by 1 base, 1 base remained unmatched. The CDR3 spells CASSVGTSGGAQETQYF. The CDR3 region has the DNA TGTGCCAGCAGCGTAGGGACTAGCGGGGGGGCCCAAGAGACCCAGTACTTC.

The chain combines TRBV30 with TRBJ1-3; 9 bases map to TRBD1. The CDR3 loop spans 14 amino acids. V trimming: 3 bases; J trimming: 3 bases; junction bases outside the gene matches: 3. Germline CDR1 reads GTSNPN; CDR2 reads SVGIG (reference sequence). CDR3 region: CAWRDRGYGNTIYF. CDR3 coding DNA: TGTGCCTGGAGGGACAGGGGATATGGAAACACCATATATTTT.

This clone was seen once. The chain links TRBV7-2 to TRBJ1-2; the match to TRBD1 covers 7 bases. The CDR3 sequence is 14 residues long. V lost 4 bases, J lost 3 bases, and 5 bases stayed unmatched. Germline V gives CDR1 SGHTA, CDR2 FQGNSA. The CDR3 region is CASSYNRGHYGYTF. For the CDR3, the DNA is TGTGCCAGCAGCTATAACAGGGGCCACTATGGCTACACCTTC.

The chain recombines TRBV4-3 with TRBJ2-2; 13 bases map to TRBD2. V was clipped by 2 bases and J by 0 bases; unmatched bases: 3. Germline V gene sequence: CDR1 LGHNA, CDR2 YSLEER. CDR3 length: 18 amino acids. The CDR3 here is CASSQKGLAGTNTGELFF. DNA of the CDR3: TGCGCCAGCAGCCAAAAGGGACTAGCGGGGACGAACACCGGGGAGCTGTTTTTT.

As for this clone: One end of the junction is discordant with germline, which a read error may explain. The rearrangement joins TRBV7-9 to TRBJ1-1; 8 positions agree with TRBD1. Germline V CDR1 and CDR2: SEHNR, FQNEAQ (reference sequence). This CDR3 has 14 residues. As DNA, the CDR3 is TGTGCCAGCAGCTTTCGACAGGGGAACGCTGAAGCTTTCTTT. Amino acid sequence: CASSFRQGNAEAFF.

This chain joins TRBV6-5 and TRBJ2-7; 7 nucleotides line up with TRBD1. CDR3 length: 12 amino acids. Germline CDR1 MNHEY, CDR2 SVGAGI. V gave up 6 bases and J gave up 9 bases; unmatched junction bases: 8. CDR3 sequence reads: CASRTGMGAQYF. In DNA, the CDR3 is TGTGCCAGCAGGACAGGGATGGGTGCGCAGTACTTC.

The V and J genes are TRBV28 and TRBJ1-5; weak D call: TRBD1 (5 bases). The CDR3 totals 15 residues. Per the germline V gene, CDR1 is MDHEN and CDR2 is SYDVKM. V was clipped by 7 bases and J by 9 bases, with 22 bases between them. CDR3 region: CASTPWGLTAWPQHF. In nucleotides, the CDR3 is TGTGCCAGCACCCCTTGGGGACTGACGGCCTGGCCCCAGCATTTT.

This clone occurred once. The V and J genes are TRBV7-2 and TRBJ2-5; 11 nucleotides line up with TRBD2. Germline V gene lookup returns CDR1 SGHTA and CDR2 FQGNSA. The CDR3 is 17 amino acids. The trim removed 5 bases at V and 9 bases at J, leaving 17 bases unmatched. CDR3 loop: CASSLGLAGGPEGSQYF. The CDR3 bases are TGTGCCAGCAGCCTTGGACTAGCGGGCGGTCCAGAGGGATCCCAGTACTTC.

V usage is TRBV1 and J usage is TRBJ2-3; the D call of TRBD2 is as the table states it, not checked on the DNA. TRBV1 is described as a pseudogene. The CDR3 is made up of 16 amino acids. In nucleotides, the CDR3 is TGCACCAGCAGCCAGGCGGGACTTCTGTTAACAGATACGCAGTATTTT. Encoded protein: CTSSQAGLLLTDTQYF.

The CDR3 spells CASSEGGGYGYTF. The CDR3 coding sequence is TGTGCCAGCAGCGAAGGGGGAGGGTATGGCTACACCTTC. The chain recombines TRBV9 with TRBJ1-2; D might be TRBD1 (6 bases). V was trimmed by 3 bases and J by 5 bases, leaving 11 bases between them. Per germline, CDR1 SGDLS and CDR2 YYNGEE. CDR3 length: 13 residues.

The rearrangement uses TRBV7-3 and TRBJ2-7, with TRBD2 matching over 13 bases. Germline-derived CDR1 and CDR2 are SGHTA and FQGTGA. This CDR3 is built from 20 residues. J gave up 3 bases and V 5 bases, and 19 bases lay outside the gene matches. The DNA of the CDR3 is TGTGCCAGCAGCCTAAAGAGCTTACTAGCGGGAGGGCCAACCATCTACGAGCAGTACTTC. Translating it yields CASSLKSLLAGGPTIYEQYF.

V is TRBV4-3 and J is TRBJ2-5, with TRBD2 matching over 11 bases. In germline, CDR1 is LGHNA, CDR2 YSLEER. This CDR3 contains 15 residues. J was trimmed by 5 bases and V by 4 bases; bases with no gene match: 6. The CDR3 loop is CASSPLAGGGETQYF. CDR3 nucleotides: TGCGCCAGCAGCCCCCTAGCGGGAGGAGGGGAGACCCAGTACTTC.

This rearrangement joins TRBV6-2 or TRBV6-3 to TRBJ1-2; 9 positions agree with TRBD1. Germline assignment: CDR1 MNHEY and CDR2 SVGEGT. The CDR3 loop spans 12 amino acids. V was pared by 6 bases and J by 8 bases, with 4 bases of the junction left unmatched. CDR3 sequence (DNA): TGTGCCAGCAGCAACAGGGGGCAAGGCTACACCTTC. It translates to CASSNRGQGYTF.